Each of the 15 T cell receptor beta chains below was sequenced from the same sample in a study of control samples from healthy donors and cancer patients. The method was immunoSEQ multiplex PCR; TCRdb's version includes in-frame clones alone and lacks a portion of them. The data contain some 150,000 clones, roughly 94% of them seen just once; the ten biggest clones take up 11% to 15%. The sample taken for sequencing was PBMCs. These receptors were obtained from a man aged 60 to 69 with colorectal cancer.

J is TRBJ2-1 and V is TRBV5-1; TRBD2 agrees at 10 bases. In germline, CDR1 is SGHRS, CDR2 YFSETQ. The ends lost 5 bases at V and 5 bases at J; junction bases unmatched: 4. The CDR3 has 14 amino acids. CDR3 sequence reads: CASRTSGANNEQFF. In nucleotides, the CDR3 is TGCGCCAGCAGAACTAGCGGGGCTAACAATGAGCAGTTCTTC.

The rearrangement links TRBV10-3 to TRBJ1-2; 7 bases match TRBD1. The CDR3 extends over 15 amino acids. Germline V lookup: CDR1 ENHRY, CDR2 SYGVKD. Trimming removed 7 bases from V and 1 base from J; junction bases left unmatched: 9. The CDR3, as DNA: TGTGCCATCACTCCCGGGACAGACTTTAACTATGGCTACACCTTC. Translating it yields CAITPGTDFNYGYTF.

This chain links TRBV6-5 with TRBJ1-1; D ambiguous. Trimming left V 5 bases short and J 0 bases short, with 10 bases between. The CDR3 loop spans 14 amino acids. Germline V gene data show CDR1 as MNHEY and CDR2 as SVGAGI. CDR3: CASSRDGLNTEAFF. The CDR3 DNA reads as TGTGCCAGCAGTCGCGACGGGCTGAACACTGAAGCTTTCTTT.

The chain combines TRBV18 with TRBJ2-2, with D possibly matching TRBD1 (5 bases). Between the trimmed V and J ends, which lost 0 bases and 3 bases, there was a span of 11 bases. The CDR3 consists of 16 residues. Germline V lookup: CDR1 KGHSH, CDR2 LQKENI. The DNA of the CDR3 is TGTGCCAGCTCACCACCAGTACCCAGGGACACCGGGGAGCTGTTTTTT. Protein product: CASSPPVPRDTGELFF.

The chain recombines TRBV5-1 with TRBJ2-7; 9 nucleotides align to TRBD1. Germline trimming cut 4 bases from V and 8 bases from J; bases unmatched to any gene: 13. Germline CDR1 and CDR2: SGHRS and YFSETQ. The CDR3 spans 15 residues. In nucleotides, the CDR3 is TGCGCCAGCAGCGTAGGCCGGGACAGGGAGGTTAAGCAGTACTTC. Its translation: CASSVGRDREVKQYF.

The V gene is TRBV19, the J gene TRBJ1-2, with no clear D. This CDR3 contains 14 residues. From germline, CDR1 is LNHDA and CDR2 SQIVND (reference sequence). V gave up 7 bases and J gave up 0 bases, with 12 bases separating them. DNA of the CDR3: TGTGCCAGTACCCAGCGGGGTGCTAACTATGGCTACACCTTC. Translated, it gives CASTQRGANYGYTF. The full variable domain, its missing parts supplied by reference TRBV19 and TRBJ1-2, is DGGITQSPKYLFRKEGQNVTLSCEQNLNHDAMYWYRQDPGQGLRLIYYSQIVNDFQKGDIAEGYSVSREKKESFPLTVTSAQKNPTAFYLCASTQRGANYGYTFGSGTRLTVV.

The gene calls are TRBV5-4 and TRBJ1-2; D remains unclear. Germline V gene lookup returns CDR1 SGHNT and CDR2 YYREEE (reference sequence). CDR3 length equals 14 residues. V lost 0 bases, J lost 0 bases, and 6 bases lay in between. The CDR3 DNA is TGTGCCAGCAGCTTGGGCGACACTAACTATGGCTACACCTTC. Its protein is CASSLGDTNYGYTF.

This clone was picked up one time. The V call is TRBV7-9, the J call TRBJ1-4; 7 positions agree with TRBD1. Per germline, CDR1 SEHNR and CDR2 FQNEAQ (reference sequence). After removal of 5 bases from V and 8 bases from J, the junction contained 11 bases not matched to a gene. The CDR3 loop spans 15 amino acids. CDR3 nucleotide sequence: TGTGCCAGCAGCATTACAGGGGCAGGCGAAGAAAAACTGTTTTTT. Encoded protein: CASSITGAGEEKLFF.

This rearrangement joins TRBV9 to TRBJ2-1, with D possibly TRBD1 on 6 matching bases. Trimming stripped 0 bases from V and 7 bases from J, with 17 bases between. Germline V gene sequence: CDR1 SGDLS, CDR2 YYNGEE. CDR3 size: 16 residues. For the CDR3, the DNA is TGTGCCAGCAGCGTAGTCCCCGGGACAAAATGGAATGAGCAGTTCTTC. Translation gives CASSVVPGTKWNEQFF.

This rearrangement joins TRBV7-8 to TRBJ1-4; D unresolved. The CDR3 is made up of 14 amino acids. Trimming removed 1 base from V and 7 bases from J, with 10 bases in between. Germline V gene data show CDR1 as SGHVS and CDR2 as FQNEAQ. The CDR3 DNA is TGTGCCAGCAGCTTAGGGCAGCGTACTGAAAAACTGTTTTTT. This sequence encodes CASSLGQRTEKLFF.

The gene calls are TRBV18 and TRBJ2-1; the D gene is possibly TRBD1 (6 bases). Germline values: CDR1 KGHSH, CDR2 LQKENI. V dropped 3 bases and J dropped 9 bases, with 21 bases sitting between them. The length of the CDR3 is 16 residues. CDR3 DNA: TGTGCCAGCTCACCTGGGGCGATGGGGACACGGGCTGAGCAGTTCTTC. Protein: CASSPGAMGTRAEQFF.

The J gene is TRBJ1-3, the V gene TRBV5-4; the match to TRBD1 covers 7 bases. V lost 4 bases to trimming and J lost 5 bases; unmatched junction nucleotides: 3. The germline gives CDR1 SGHNT, CDR2 YYREEE (reference sequence). The CDR3 has 13 residues. For the CDR3, the DNA is TGTGCCAGCAGCCAACAGGGGCGAAACACCATATATTTT. Residues: CASSQQGRNTIYF.

The CDR3 DNA reads as TGCGCCAGAGCAATTTCAACGGACAGGGGGCGGATAAGGGTAACTGAAGCTTTCTTT. The encoded protein is CARAISTDRGRIRVTEAFF. The J gene is TRBJ1-1, the V gene TRBV10-1; 11 bases match TRBD1. The ends lost 9 bases at V and 5 bases at J; junction bases unmatched: 23. The CDR3 spans 19 residues. Germline CDR1 reads WNHNN; CDR2 reads SYGVQD (reference sequence).

The chain combines TRBV5-1 with TRBJ1-3, with D unresolved. The CDR3 loop spans 13 amino acids. Looked up from germline, CDR1 is SGHRS and CDR2 is YFSETQ. The V end was cut by 0 bases, the J end by 6 bases, with 7 bases between. The CDR3 sequence: CASSLDEENTIYF. The CDR3 nucleotides are TGCGCCAGCAGCTTGGACGAAGAAAACACCATATATTTT.

The rearrangement joins TRBV6-1 to TRBJ1-1, with D uncertain. V gave up 3 bases and J gave up 1 base, with 9 bases separating them. CDR3 length: 14 residues. The germline V gene encodes CDR1 MNHNS and CDR2 SASEGT. For the CDR3, the DNA is TGTGCCAGCAGTGATTACACATCGAACACTGAAGCTTTCTTT. Translating it yields CASSDYTSNTEAFF.